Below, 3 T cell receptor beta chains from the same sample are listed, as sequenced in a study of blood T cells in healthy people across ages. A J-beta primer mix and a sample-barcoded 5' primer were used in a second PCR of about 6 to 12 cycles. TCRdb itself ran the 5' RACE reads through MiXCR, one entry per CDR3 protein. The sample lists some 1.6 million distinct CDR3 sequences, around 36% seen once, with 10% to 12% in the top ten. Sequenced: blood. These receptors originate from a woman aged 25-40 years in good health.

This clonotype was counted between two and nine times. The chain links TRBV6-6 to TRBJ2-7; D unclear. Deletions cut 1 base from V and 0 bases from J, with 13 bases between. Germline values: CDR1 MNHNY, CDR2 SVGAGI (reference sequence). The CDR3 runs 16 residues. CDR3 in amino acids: CASSYFSVESSYEQYF. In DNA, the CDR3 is TGTGCCAGCAGTTACTTCAGCGTGGAGAGCTCCTACGAGCAGTACTTC.

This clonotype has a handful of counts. The CDR3 sequence: CASGSPPGEQFF. In nucleotides, the CDR3 is TGTGCTAGTGGTTCTCCCCCTGGCGAGCAGTTCTTC. This chain uses TRBV12-5 with TRBJ2-1, with unresolved D. The V end was cut by 4 bases, the J end by 10 bases, with 11 bases between. Germline V CDR1 and CDR2: LGHNT, FRNRAP. The CDR3 has 12 amino acids. Full variable domain (outside the CDR3, taken from reference TRBV12-5 and TRBJ2-1): DARVTQTPRHKVTEMGQEVTMRCQPILGHNTVFWYRQTMMQGLELLAYFRNRAPLDDSGMPKDRFSAEMPDATLATLKIQPSEPRDSAVYFCASGSPPGEQFFGPGTRLTVL.

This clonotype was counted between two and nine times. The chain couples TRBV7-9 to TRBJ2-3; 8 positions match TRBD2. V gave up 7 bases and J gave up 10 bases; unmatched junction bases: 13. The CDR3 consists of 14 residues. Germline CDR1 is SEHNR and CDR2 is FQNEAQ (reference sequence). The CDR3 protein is CASIQAGGAGPQYF. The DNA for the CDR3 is TGTGCCAGCATCCAGGCGGGGGGCGCAGGTCCGCAGTATTTT. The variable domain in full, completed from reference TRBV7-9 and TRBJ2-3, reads DTGVSQNPRHKITKRGQNVTFRCDPISEHNRLYWYRQTLGQGPEFLTYFQNEAQLEKSRLLSDRFSAERPKGSFSTLEIQRTEQGDSAMYLCASIQAGGAGPQYFGPGTRLTVL.